The TCR beta chain under discussion was sequenced for a study of blood T cells in healthy people across ages. Study-level results: Researchers said unsorted PBMCs prevented a conclusive naive versus antigen-experienced comparison.

As for this clonotype: The antigen is not known.

Sample-barcoded 5' priming and a J-beta primer mix drove a second PCR of about 7 to 12 cycles. TCRdb itself ran the 5' RACE reads through MiXCR, one entry per CDR3 protein. Here the sample spans roughly 900,000 distinct CDR3 sequences, around 48% being singletons. Sequenced material: blood. This TCR was recovered from a man aged 25-40 years in good health.

The CDR3 nucleotides read TGCAGTGCTAGGGGATTTCCGGGACAGAGCTCCTACGAGCAGTACTTC. Amino acids: CSARGFPGQSSYEQYF. The chain recombines TRBV20-1 with TRBJ2-7, with 7 nucleotides matching TRBD1. V was pared by 3 bases and J by 0 bases, with 11 bases of the junction left unmatched. The CDR3 consists of 16 residues. CDR1 and CDR2 from the germline V gene are DFQATT and SNEGSKA (reference sequence).